One sample yielded the 24 T cell receptor beta chains listed below, sequenced in a study of CD8 T cells in Susac syndrome. With random hexamers, reverse transcription was performed on roughly 0.45 to 1 ug of RNA. MiXCR was run by TCRdb on the immunoSEQ multiplex PCR reads, yielding one entry per CDR3 protein. The sample comprises about 100,000 distinct CDR3 sequences, nearly 97% of which are singletons, and roughly 0.29% rests with the top ten. Material: CD8+ T cells from PBMCs. The receptor set was obtained from a human donor with Susac syndrome.

The CDR3 spells CASRLLDRAQETQYF. CDR3 in DNA: TGTGCCAGCCGACTATTAGACCGAGCCCAAGAGACCCAGTACTTC. The gene calls are TRBV6-1 and TRBJ2-5; D possibly corresponds to TRBD2 (5 bases). The CDR3 sequence is 15 residues long. V was clipped by 8 bases and J by 1 base, with 17 bases between them. Germline V gene data show CDR1 as MNHNS and CDR2 as SASEGT.

This chain links TRBV29-1 with TRBJ2-2; TRBD1 is a possible D gene (6 bases). The CDR3 loop spans 16 amino acids. Germline loops: CDR1 SQVTM, CDR2 ANQGSEA. Trimming shortened V by 2 bases and J by 3 bases, and 16 bases separated the two germline ends. CDR3 amino acids: CSVESADPGDTGELFF. As DNA, the CDR3 is TGCAGCGTTGAATCGGCCGATCCAGGGGACACCGGGGAGCTGTTTTTT.

The V gene is TRBV20-1, the J gene TRBJ1-1; unclear D gene. CDR3 size: 11 residues. The V gene lost 0 bases and the J gene lost 2 bases, with 1 base spanning the gap. From germline, CDR1 is DFQATT and CDR2 SNEGSKA (reference sequence). In DNA form, the CDR3 reads TGCAGTGCTAGAGACAACACTGAAGCTTTCTTT. This gives the protein CSARDNTEAFF.

This chain joins TRBV18 and TRBJ2-5; 12 positions agree with TRBD2. CDR1 is KGHSH, CDR2 LQKENI, per germline. V shed 3 bases, J shed 4 bases, and the junction held 9 bases outside the gene matches. The CDR3 spans 17 residues. The CDR3 region has the DNA TGTGCCAGCTCACCTCCGACTAGCGGGAGAAGGGGAGAGACCCAGTACTTC. It is translated as CASSPPTSGRRGETQYF.

This rearrangement joins TRBV28 to TRBJ2-1; TRBD2 matches at 9 bases. Unmatched junction bases numbered 10, after V lost 6 bases and J lost 4 bases. The CDR3 has 16 amino acids. CDR1 MDHEN and CDR2 SYDVKM come from the germline V gene. CDR3 sequence reads: CASRDETSGIYNEQFF. Here the CDR3 DNA reads TGTGCCAGCAGGGACGAGACTAGCGGTATATACAATGAGCAGTTCTTC.

The genes are TRBV19 and TRBJ2-1; TRBD2 agrees at 8 bases. Germline-derived CDR1 and CDR2 are LNHDA and SQIVND (reference sequence). The CDR3 covers 13 residues. The V and J ends lost 5 bases and 9 bases, in that order; junction bases with no gene match: 6. The CDR3 spells CASSPGRAIEQFF. The CDR3 nucleotides are TGTGCCAGTAGTCCCGGGAGGGCTATTGAGCAGTTCTTC.

J is TRBJ2-7 and V is TRBV5-6; no clear D gene. Trimming removed 3 bases from V and 12 bases from J, with 28 bases in between. The CDR3 totals 16 residues. Germline values: CDR1 SGHDT, CDR2 YYEEEE. The CDR3 loop reads CASSYNSDGSLDTWYF. In DNA, the CDR3 is TGTGCCAGCAGCTATAACTCCGACGGTTCCCTTGATACGTGGTACTTC.

The chain combines TRBV28 with TRBJ2-7; D possibly corresponds to TRBD1 (5 bases). The CDR3 has 16 residues. Trimming cost V 6 bases and J 2 bases, with 20 bases left between them. Germline CDR1 MDHEN, CDR2 SYDVKM. The CDR3 region is CASSSPLAGITYEQYF. The CDR3 DNA reads TGTGCCAGCAGCTCTCCTCTTGCAGGGATCACCTACGAGCAGTACTTC.

This chain connects TRBV27 to TRBJ2-4; D gene ambiguous. This CDR3 has 12 amino acids. Trimming removed 8 bases from V and 8 bases from J, with 13 bases in between. Looked up from germline, CDR1 is MNHEY and CDR2 is SMNVEV (reference sequence). The CDR3 reads CASGQSWDIQYF. The DNA for the CDR3 is TGTGCCAGCGGGCAGTCCTGGGACATTCAGTACTTC.

The chain carries TRBV12-3 or TRBV12-4 and TRBJ2-4; possibly TRBD2 for D (6 bases). The CDR3 loop spans 13 amino acids. V was trimmed by 8 bases and J by 1 base, leaving 9 bases between them. CDR3 sequence: CASGREAKNIQYF. The CDR3 region has the DNA TGTGCCAGCGGCCGGGAGGCCAAAAACATTCAGTACTTC.

CDR3 sequence reads: CASSSGTDNQPQHF. The CDR3 nucleotides read TGTGCCAGCAGTTCCGGGACAGATAATCAGCCCCAGCATTTT. The rearrangement links TRBV28 to TRBJ1-5; 7 bases align to TRBD1. The CDR3 totals 14 residues. Germline V gives CDR1 MDHEN, CDR2 SYDVKM. J was trimmed by 4 bases and V by 4 bases; bases with no gene match: 4.

The chain links TRBV28 to TRBJ2-5; 9 positions agree with TRBD2. Germline lookup yields CDR1 MDHEN and CDR2 SYDVKM. Germline trimming cut 3 bases from V and 8 bases from J; bases unmatched to any gene: 1. The CDR3 consists of 12 residues. CDR3 sequence (DNA): TGTGCCAGCAGTTTTGGGACTAGCACCCAGTACTTC. As protein: CASSFGTSTQYF.

V usage is TRBV7-8 and J usage is TRBJ2-3; tentatively, D is TRBD2 (7 bases). The V and J ends lost 11 bases and 4 bases respectively, with 13 bases between them. This CDR3 has 12 residues. Germline values: CDR1 SGHVS, CDR2 FQNEAQ. DNA of the CDR3: TGTGCCTGCGGGGGCTCCCCAGATACGCAGTATTTT. Translating it yields CACGGSPDTQYF.

The genes are TRBV28 and TRBJ1-1; TRBD1 might be the D (6 bases). V was trimmed by 5 bases and J by 11 bases, leaving 24 bases between them. The CDR3 has 15 residues. The germline gives CDR1 MDHEN, CDR2 SYDVKM. CDR3 loop: CASSPPPGHSEGAFF. The CDR3 bases are TGTGCCAGCAGTCCGCCCCCGGGACACTCCGAGGGCGCTTTCTTT. The variable domain in full, completed from reference TRBV28 and TRBJ1-1, reads DVKVTQSSRYLVKRTGEKVFLECVQDMDHENMFWYRQDPGLGLRLIYFSYDVKMKEKGDIPEGYSVSREKKERFSLILESASTNQTSMYLCASSPPPGHSEGAFFGQGTRLTVV.

V usage is TRBV20-1 and J usage is TRBJ2-7; 8 bases match TRBD2. The CDR3 extends over 11 amino acids. V lost 6 bases and J lost 6; bases outside the gene matches: 4. Germline V gene sequence: CDR1 DFQATT, CDR2 SNEGSKA (reference sequence). CDR3 coding DNA: TGCAGTGCCGGGAGGGAGCCCGAGCAGTACTTC. It is translated as CSAGREPEQYF.

V usage is TRBV9 and J usage is TRBJ1-2, with D unclear. The germline CDR1 and CDR2 sequences are SGDLS and YYNGEE. The CDR3 is 14 residues long. V lost 2 bases to trimming and J lost 0 bases, with 8 bases between them. The CDR3 region is CASSVGEANYGYTF. In nucleotides, the CDR3 is TGTGCCAGCAGCGTCGGCGAAGCTAACTATGGCTACACCTTC.

The genes are TRBV12-3 or TRBV12-4 and TRBJ1-2, with TRBD1 as a possible D gene (6 bases). The CDR3 runs to 14 residues. The V gene lost 0 bases and the J gene lost 8 bases, with 13 bases spanning the gap. The CDR3 reads CASSLAPRGGGYTF. The CDR3 nucleotides are TGTGCCAGCAGTTTAGCGCCCAGGGGCGGGGGCTACACCTTC.

The chain carries TRBV12-3 or TRBV12-4 and TRBJ2-1, with D hard to call. This CDR3 contains 14 residues. Trimming took 8 bases from V and 4 from J, leaving 15 bases between them. The CDR3 protein is CASRRAELYNEQFF. The CDR3 region has the DNA TGTGCCAGCCGCCGGGCCGAGCTGTACAATGAGCAGTTCTTC.

The V gene is TRBV15, the J gene TRBJ2-7; D unresolved. Germline CDR1 reads LNHNV; CDR2 reads YYDKDF (reference sequence). The CDR3 contains 15 residues. Between the trimmed V and J ends, which lost 1 base and 0 bases, there was a span of 10 bases. The CDR3 nucleotides read TGTGCCACCAGCAGAGGTGGCGGCGGCTCCTACGAGCAGTACTTC. Its protein is CATSRGGGGSYEQYF.

This rearrangement joins TRBV3-1 to TRBJ1-2; D ambiguous. Trimming took off 4 bases at V and 13 bases at J, with 13 bases between the two ends. The germline gives CDR1 LGHDT, CDR2 YNNKEL (reference sequence). This CDR3 comprises 11 residues. The CDR3 DNA reads TGTGCCAGCAGCCTGGGAGAGGGCCTCACCTTC. Translating gives CASSLGEGLTF.

This clonotype appeared once. The J gene is TRBJ2-1, the V gene TRBV12-3 or TRBV12-4; 7 nucleotides line up with TRBD2. The CDR3 spans 14 residues. V was pared by 8 bases and J by 8 bases, with 12 bases of the junction left unmatched. The CDR3 here is CASAQGGVVDEQFF. The CDR3 DNA reads as TGTGCCAGCGCGCAGGGAGGGGTGGTCGATGAGCAGTTCTTC.

The chain uses TRBV28 and TRBJ1-1, with D perhaps matching TRBD1 (6 bases). Germline V CDR1 and CDR2: MDHEN, SYDVKM. Trimming left V 2 bases short and J 8 bases short, with 12 bases between. The CDR3 loop spans 13 amino acids. CDR3 bases: TGTGCCAGCAGTTTACCGGGACAACCAGAAGCTTTCTTT. Protein: CASSLPGQPEAFF.

The CDR3 DNA is TGCAGTCCGGGATATAGACAGGGGGGCCCTGAAGCTTTCTTT. This sequence encodes CSPGYRQGGPEAFF. The chain uses TRBV20-1 and TRBJ1-1; 9 bases match TRBD1. The V segment lost 8 bases and the J segment 6 bases; nucleotides outside the gene matches: 13. Germline values: CDR1 DFQATT, CDR2 SNEGSKA (reference sequence). The CDR3 extends over 14 amino acids.

In this sample, this clonotype turned up once. The chain has TRBV29-1 and TRBJ2-1, with D hard to call. CDR1 and CDR2 from the germline V gene are SQVTM and ANQGSEA. Trimming removed 4 bases from V and 6 bases from J, with 4 bases in between. The CDR3 has 10 residues. Written as DNA, the CDR3 is TGCAGCGTTGTGGGCAATGAGCAGTTCTTC. It translates to CSVVGNEQFF.